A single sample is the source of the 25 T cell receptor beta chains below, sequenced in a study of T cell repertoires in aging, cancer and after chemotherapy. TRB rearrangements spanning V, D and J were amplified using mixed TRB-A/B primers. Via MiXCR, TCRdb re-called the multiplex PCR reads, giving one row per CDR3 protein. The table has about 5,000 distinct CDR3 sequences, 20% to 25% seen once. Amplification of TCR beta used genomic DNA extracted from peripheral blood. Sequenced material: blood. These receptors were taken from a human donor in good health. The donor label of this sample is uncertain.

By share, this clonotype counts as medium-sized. The CDR3 nucleotides are TGTGCCAGCAGCTTATACGTCGGGGGCGCAAGTGAAGCTTTCTTT. Encoded protein: CASSLYVGGASEAFF. J is TRBJ1-1 and V is TRBV11-2; D is perhaps TRBD1 (6 bases). CDR1 is SGHAT, CDR2 FQNNGV, per germline. The CDR3 runs to 15 residues. Trimming shortened V by 2 bases and J by 7 bases, and 17 bases separated the two germline ends.

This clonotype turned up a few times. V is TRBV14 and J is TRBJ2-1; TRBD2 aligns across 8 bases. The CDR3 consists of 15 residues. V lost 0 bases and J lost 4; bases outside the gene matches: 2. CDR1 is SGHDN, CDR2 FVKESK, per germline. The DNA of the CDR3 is TGTGCCAGCAGCCAAGAACTAGCGGTTTACAATGAGCAGTTCTTC. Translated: CASSQELAVYNEQFF.

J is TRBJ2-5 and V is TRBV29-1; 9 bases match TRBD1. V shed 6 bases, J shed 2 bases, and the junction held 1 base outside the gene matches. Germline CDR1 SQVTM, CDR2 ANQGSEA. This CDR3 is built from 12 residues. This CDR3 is CSVGTGQETQYF. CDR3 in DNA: TGCAGCGTCGGGACAGGGCAAGAGACCCAGTACTTC.

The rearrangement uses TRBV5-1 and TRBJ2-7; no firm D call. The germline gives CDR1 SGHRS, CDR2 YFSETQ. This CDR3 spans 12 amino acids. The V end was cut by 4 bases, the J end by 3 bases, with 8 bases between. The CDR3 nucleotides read TGCGCCAGCAGCCAGGACCGCTACGAGCAGTACTTC. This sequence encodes CASSQDRYEQYF.

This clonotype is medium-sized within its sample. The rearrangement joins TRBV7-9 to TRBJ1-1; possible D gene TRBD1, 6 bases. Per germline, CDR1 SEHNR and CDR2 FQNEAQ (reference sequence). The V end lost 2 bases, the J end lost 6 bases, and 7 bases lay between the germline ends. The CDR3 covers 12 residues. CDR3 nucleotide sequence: TGTGCCAGCAGCTTAACAGGGTCTGAAGCTTTCTTT. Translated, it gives CASSLTGSEAFF.

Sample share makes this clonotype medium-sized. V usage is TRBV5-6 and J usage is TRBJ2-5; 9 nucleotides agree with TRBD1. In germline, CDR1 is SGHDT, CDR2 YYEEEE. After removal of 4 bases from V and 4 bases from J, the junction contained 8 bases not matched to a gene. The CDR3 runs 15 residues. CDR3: CASSARTGDVETQYF. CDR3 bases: TGTGCCAGCAGCGCCCGGACAGGGGACGTAGAGACCCAGTACTTC.

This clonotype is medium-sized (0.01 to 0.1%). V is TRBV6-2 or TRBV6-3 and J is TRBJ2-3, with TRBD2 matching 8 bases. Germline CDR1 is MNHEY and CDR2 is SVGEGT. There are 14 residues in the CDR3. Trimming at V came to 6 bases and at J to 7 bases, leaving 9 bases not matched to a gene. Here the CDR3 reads CASSATSGANTQYF. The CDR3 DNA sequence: TGTGCCAGCAGCGCAACTAGCGGAGCAAATACGCAGTATTTT.

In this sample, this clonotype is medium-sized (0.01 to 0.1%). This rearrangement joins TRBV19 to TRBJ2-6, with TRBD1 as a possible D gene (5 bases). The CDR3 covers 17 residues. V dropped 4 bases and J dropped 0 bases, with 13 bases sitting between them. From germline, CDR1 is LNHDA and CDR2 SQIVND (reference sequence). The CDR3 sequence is CASSKQQGSSGANVLTF. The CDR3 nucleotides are TGTGCCAGTAGTAAACAGCAGGGAAGCTCTGGGGCCAACGTCCTGACTTTC. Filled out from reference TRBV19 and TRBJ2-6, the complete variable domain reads DGGITQSPKYLFRKEGQNVTLSCEQNLNHDAMYWYRQDPGQGLRLIYYSQIVNDFQKGDIAEGYSVSREKKESFPLTVTSAQKNPTAFYLCASSKQQGSSGANVLTFGAGSRLTVL.

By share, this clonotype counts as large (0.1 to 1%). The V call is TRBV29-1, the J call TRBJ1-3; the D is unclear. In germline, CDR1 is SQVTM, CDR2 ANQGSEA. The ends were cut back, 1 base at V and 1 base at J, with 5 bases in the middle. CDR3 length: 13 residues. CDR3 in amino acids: CSVEVSSGNTIYF. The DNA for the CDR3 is TGCAGCGTTGAAGTATCGTCTGGAAACACCATATATTTT.

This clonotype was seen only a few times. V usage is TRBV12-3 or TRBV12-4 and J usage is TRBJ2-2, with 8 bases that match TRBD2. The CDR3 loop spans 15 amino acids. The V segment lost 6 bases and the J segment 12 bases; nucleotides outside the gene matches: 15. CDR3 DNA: TGTGCCAGCAGCTCCCCGGGAGGGCTGAGGGGCAAGCTGTTTTTT. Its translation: CASSSPGGLRGKLFF.

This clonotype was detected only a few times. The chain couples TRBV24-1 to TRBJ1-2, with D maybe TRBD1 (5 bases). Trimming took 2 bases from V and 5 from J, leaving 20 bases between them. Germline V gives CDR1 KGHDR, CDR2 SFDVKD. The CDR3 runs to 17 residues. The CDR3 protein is CATSDSGARGPFYGYTF. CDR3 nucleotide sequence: TGTGCCACCAGTGATTCCGGGGCCCGCGGCCCTTTTTATGGCTACACCTTC.

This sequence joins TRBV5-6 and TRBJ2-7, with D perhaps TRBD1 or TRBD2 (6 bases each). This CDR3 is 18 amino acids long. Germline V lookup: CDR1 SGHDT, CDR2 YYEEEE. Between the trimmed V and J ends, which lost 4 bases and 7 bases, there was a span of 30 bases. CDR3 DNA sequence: TGTGCCAGCAGCCAAGATCGGTTGGGGGGCGCCTCTTTGGATGAGCAGTACTTC. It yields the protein CASSQDRLGGASLDEQYF.

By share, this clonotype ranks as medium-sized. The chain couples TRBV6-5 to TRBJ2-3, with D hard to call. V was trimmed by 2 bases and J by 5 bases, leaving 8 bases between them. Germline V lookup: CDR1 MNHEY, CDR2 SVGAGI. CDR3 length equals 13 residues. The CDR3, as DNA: TGTGCCAGCAGTTACAGTTTTTTAGATACGCAGTATTTT. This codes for CASSYSFLDTQYF.

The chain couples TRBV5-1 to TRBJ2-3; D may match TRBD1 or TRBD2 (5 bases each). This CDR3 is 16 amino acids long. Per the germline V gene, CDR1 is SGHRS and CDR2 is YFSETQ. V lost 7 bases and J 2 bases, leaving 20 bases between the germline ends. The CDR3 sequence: CASSQGPPGFTDTQYF. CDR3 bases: TGCGCCAGCTCCCAGGGACCTCCAGGGTTCACAGATACGCAGTATTTT.

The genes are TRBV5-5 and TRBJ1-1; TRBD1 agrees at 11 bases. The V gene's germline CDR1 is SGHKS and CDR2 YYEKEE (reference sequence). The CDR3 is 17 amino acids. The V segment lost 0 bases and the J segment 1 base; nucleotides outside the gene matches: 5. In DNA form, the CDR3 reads TGTGCCAGCAGCTTGGGGACAGGGGGCGCGTGGAACACTGAAGCTTTCTTT. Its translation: CASSLGTGGAWNTEAFF.

The chain's CDR3 is CASSLDGGGRETQYF. The CDR3, as DNA: TGTGCCAGCAGCTTAGACGGGGGTGGGCGGGAGACCCAGTACTTC. The chain combines TRBV7-6 with TRBJ2-5; tentatively, D is TRBD2 (6 bases). The CDR3 is 15 amino acids. V shed 1 base and J shed 5 bases, with 14 bases lying between them. Germline values: CDR1 SGHVS, CDR2 FNYEAQ.

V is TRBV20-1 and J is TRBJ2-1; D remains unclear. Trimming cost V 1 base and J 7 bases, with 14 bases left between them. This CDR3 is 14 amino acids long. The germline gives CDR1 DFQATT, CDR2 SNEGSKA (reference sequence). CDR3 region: CSARVGLNVNEQFF. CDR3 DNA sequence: TGCAGTGCTAGAGTCGGTCTAAACGTTAATGAGCAGTTCTTC.

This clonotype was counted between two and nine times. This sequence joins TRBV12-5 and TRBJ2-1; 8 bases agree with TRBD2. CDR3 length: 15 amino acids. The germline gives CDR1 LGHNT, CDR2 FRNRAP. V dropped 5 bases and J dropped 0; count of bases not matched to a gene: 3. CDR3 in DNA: TGTGCTAGTGGTCCGGGGACTAGCTCCTACAATGAGCAGTTCTTC. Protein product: CASGPGTSSYNEQFF.

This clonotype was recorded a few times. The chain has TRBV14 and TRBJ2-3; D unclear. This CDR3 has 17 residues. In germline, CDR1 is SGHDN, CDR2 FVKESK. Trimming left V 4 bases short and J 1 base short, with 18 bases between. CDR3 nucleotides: TGTGCCAGCAGCCGCACCGGCCTCAATCTTGGCACAGATACGCAGTATTTT. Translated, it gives CASSRTGLNLGTDTQYF. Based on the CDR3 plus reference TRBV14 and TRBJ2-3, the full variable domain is EAGVTQFPSHSVIEKGQTVTLRCDPISGHDNLYWYRRVMGKEIKFLLHFVKESKQDESGMPNNRFLAERTGGTYSTLKVQPAELEDSGVYFCASSRTGLNLGTDTQYFGPGTRLTVL.

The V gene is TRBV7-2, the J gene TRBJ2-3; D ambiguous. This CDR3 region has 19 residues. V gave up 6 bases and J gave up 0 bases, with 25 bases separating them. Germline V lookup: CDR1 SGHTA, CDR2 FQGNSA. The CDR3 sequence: CASRPTVPGVRSSTDTQYF. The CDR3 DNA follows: TGTGCCAGCAGACCGACGGTACCAGGAGTGCGCTCTAGCACAGATACGCAGTATTTT.

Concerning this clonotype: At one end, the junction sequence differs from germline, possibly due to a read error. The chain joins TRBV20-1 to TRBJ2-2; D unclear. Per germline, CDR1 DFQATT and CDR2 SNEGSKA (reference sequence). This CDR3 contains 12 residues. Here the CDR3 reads CSARVNTVELFF. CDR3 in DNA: TGCAGTGCTAGAGTGAACACCGTGGAGCTGTTTTTT.

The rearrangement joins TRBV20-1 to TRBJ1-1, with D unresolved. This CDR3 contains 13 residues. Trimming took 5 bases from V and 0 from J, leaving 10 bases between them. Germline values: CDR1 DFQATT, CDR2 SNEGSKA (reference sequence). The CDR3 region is CSAPVRVNTEAFF. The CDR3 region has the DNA TGCAGTGCTCCCGTAAGAGTGAACACTGAAGCTTTCTTT.

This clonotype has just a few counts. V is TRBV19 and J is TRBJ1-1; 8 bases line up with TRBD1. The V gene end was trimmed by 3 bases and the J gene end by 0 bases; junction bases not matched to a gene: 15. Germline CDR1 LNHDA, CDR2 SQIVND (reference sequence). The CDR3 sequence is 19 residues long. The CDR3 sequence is CASSISGGLLPGMNTEAFF. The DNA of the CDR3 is TGTGCCAGTAGTATCTCAGGGGGCCTTCTCCCCGGAATGAACACTGAAGCTTTCTTT.

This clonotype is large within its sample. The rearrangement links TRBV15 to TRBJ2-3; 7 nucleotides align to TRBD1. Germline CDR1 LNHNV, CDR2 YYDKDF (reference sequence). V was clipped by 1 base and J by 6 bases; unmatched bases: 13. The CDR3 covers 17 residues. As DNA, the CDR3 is TGTGCCACCAGCAGAGTCGGACAGGCCATAGCGACTGATACGCAGTATTTT. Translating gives CATSRVGQAIATDTQYF.

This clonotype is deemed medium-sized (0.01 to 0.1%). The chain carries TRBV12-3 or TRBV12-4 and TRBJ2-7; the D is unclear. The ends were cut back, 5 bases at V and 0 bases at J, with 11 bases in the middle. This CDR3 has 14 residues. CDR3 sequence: CASSRLGLSYEQYF. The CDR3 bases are TGTGCCAGCAGTCGGTTAGGCCTCTCCTACGAGCAGTACTTC.